This is a list of T cell receptor beta chains from one sample in a study of T cell repertoires in cytomegalovirus infection. TCRdb reanalysed the reads using MiXCR and keeps one entry per CDR3 protein. This table has about 70,000 distinct CDR3 sequences, 20% to 25% appearing once. These receptors lack a known antigen. Sample: CD8+ T cells from cultured PBMCs, taken from culture after CMV antigen stimulation. Receptors originate from a human donor in good health (CMV status not recorded). Some clones in this sample may be carry-over from other donors' samples. CDR3s include the opening cysteine and the closing phenylalanine or tryptophan. The order of the fields is CDR3 DNA, CDR3 protein, CDR3 length, clone size, D gene, V gene, J gene. D genes are given only for firm matches. Where a row states a size, it is once, few, many or the class of an expanded clone; other rows omit it.

CDR3 DNA: TGTGCCAGCAGTAGGACAGGGGGCGAGTACAATGAGCAGTTCTTC; CDR3 protein: CASSRTGGEYNEQFF; CDR3 length: 15; clone size: -; D gene: TRBD1; V gene: TRBV6-6; J gene: TRBJ2-1
CDR3 DNA: TGTGCCAGCAGCTTACTAGATGGCTACACCTTC; CDR3 protein: CASSLLDGYTF; CDR3 length: 11; clone size: few; D gene: -; V gene: TRBV7-9; J gene: TRBJ1-2
CDR3 DNA: TGTGCCAGCAGTGATGGAGGGGGGAGCTCCTACAATGAGCAGTTCTTC; CDR3 protein: CASSDGGGSSYNEQFF; CDR3 length: 16; clone size: few; D gene: -; V gene: TRBV2; J gene: TRBJ2-1
CDR3 DNA: TGTGCCTGGAGTGTACGTTCGGGGGCGGGTTTTGCTTTCTTT; CDR3 protein: CAWSVRSGAGFAFF; CDR3 length: 14; clone size: -; D gene: -; V gene: TRBV30; J gene: TRBJ1-1
CDR3 DNA: TGTGCCAGCAGCCAATTATATGACGGAGAGACCCAGTACTTC; CDR3 protein: CASSQLYDGETQYF; CDR3 length: 14; clone size: few; D gene: -; V gene: TRBV14; J gene: TRBJ2-5
CDR3 DNA: TGTGCCAGCAGTGAATGGAGTCAGGCCTATAGCAATCAGCCCCAGCATTTT; CDR3 protein: CASSEWSQAYSNQPQHF; CDR3 length: 17; clone size: -; D gene: -; V gene: TRBV6-1; J gene: TRBJ1-5
CDR3 DNA: TGTGCCAGCAGTCCCTCTCCCTCCTACGAGCAGTACTTC; CDR3 protein: CASSPSPSYEQYF; CDR3 length: 13; clone size: few; D gene: -; V gene: TRBV27; J gene: TRBJ2-7
CDR3 DNA: TGCAGTGCTAGAGGCCGGGACTTCTACGAGCAGTACTTC; CDR3 protein: CSARGRDFYEQYF; CDR3 length: 13; clone size: -; D gene: -; V gene: TRBV20-1; J gene: TRBJ2-7
CDR3 DNA: TGTGCCAGCAGCCGCGCCGACAGACCCCCGGAGACCCAGTACTTC; CDR3 protein: CASSRADRPPETQYF; CDR3 length: 15; clone size: few; D gene: -; V gene: TRBV7-9; J gene: TRBJ2-5
CDR3 DNA: TGCGCCAGCAGCCCAACCGGGACAGACTATGGCTACACCTTC; CDR3 protein: CASSPTGTDYGYTF; CDR3 length: 14; clone size: few; D gene: TRBD1; V gene: TRBV4-1; J gene: TRBJ1-2
CDR3 DNA: TGTGCCAGCAGTGAGGATAGGACAGGGTATAGGAATGAGCAGTTCTTC; CDR3 protein: CASSEDRTGYRNEQFF; CDR3 length: 16; clone size: -; D gene: TRBD1; V gene: TRBV6-1; J gene: TRBJ2-1
CDR3 DNA: TGTGCCAGCAGCTTAGAACTCCGGGCGGCCACCGGGGAGCTGTTTTTT; CDR3 protein: CASSLELRAATGELFF; CDR3 length: 16; clone size: -; D gene: -; V gene: TRBV7-2; J gene: TRBJ2-2
CDR3 DNA: TGTGCCAGCAGTCCCCGGGGAGCGCAGAACACCGGGGAGCTGTTTTTT; CDR3 protein: CASSPRGAQNTGELFF; CDR3 length: 16; clone size: -; D gene: -; V gene: TRBV27; J gene: TRBJ2-2
CDR3 DNA: TGTGCCAGCAGTTCCAACAGGGGGGTATATGGCTACACCTTC; CDR3 protein: CASSSNRGVYGYTF; CDR3 length: 14; clone size: few; D gene: TRBD1; V gene: TRBV27; J gene: TRBJ1-2
CDR3 DNA: TGTGCCAGCAGCCCGCGACTAGCGGGGGATAGCGAGCAGTTCTTC; CDR3 protein: CASSPRLAGDSEQFF; CDR3 length: 15; clone size: few; D gene: TRBD2; V gene: TRBV7-2; J gene: TRBJ2-1
CDR3 DNA: TGTGCCATCAGTCCCGGGACAGGGGGCCTCCATACGCAGTATTTT; CDR3 protein: CAISPGTGGLHTQYF; CDR3 length: 15; clone size: -; D gene: TRBD1; V gene: TRBV10-3; J gene: TRBJ2-3
CDR3 DNA: TGTGCCAGCAGTGAGACAGGGGGCTTGAACACTGAAGCTTTCTTT; CDR3 protein: CASSETGGLNTEAFF; CDR3 length: 15; clone size: -; D gene: TRBD1; V gene: TRBV2; J gene: TRBJ1-1
CDR3 DNA: TGTGCCAGCAGTTCCCAGGTGGGGGAAAAACTGTTTTTT; CDR3 protein: CASSSQVGEKLFF; CDR3 length: 13; clone size: -; D gene: -; V gene: TRBV6-5; J gene: TRBJ1-4